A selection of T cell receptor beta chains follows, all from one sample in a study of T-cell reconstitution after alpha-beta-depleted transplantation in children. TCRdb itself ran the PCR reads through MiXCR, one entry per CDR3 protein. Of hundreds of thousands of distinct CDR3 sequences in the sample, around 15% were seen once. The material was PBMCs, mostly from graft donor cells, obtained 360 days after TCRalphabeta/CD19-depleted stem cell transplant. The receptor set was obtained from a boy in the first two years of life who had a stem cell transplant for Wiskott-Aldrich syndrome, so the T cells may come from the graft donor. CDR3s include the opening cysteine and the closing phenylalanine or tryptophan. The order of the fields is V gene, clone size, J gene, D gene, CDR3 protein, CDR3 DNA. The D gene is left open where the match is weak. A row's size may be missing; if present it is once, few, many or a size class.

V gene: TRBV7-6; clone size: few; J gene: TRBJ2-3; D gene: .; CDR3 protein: CASSFMTGFTDTQYF; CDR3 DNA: TGTGCCAGCAGCTTTATGACGGGCTTCACAGATACGCAGTATTTT
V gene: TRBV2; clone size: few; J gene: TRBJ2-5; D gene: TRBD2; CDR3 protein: CASRRLAGVNQETQYF; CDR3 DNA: TGTGCCAGCAGGCGACTAGCGGGTGTAAACCAAGAGACCCAGTACTTC
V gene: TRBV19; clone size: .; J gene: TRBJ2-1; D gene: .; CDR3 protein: CASTAQPSYNEQFF; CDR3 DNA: TGTGCCAGTACGGCCCAGCCATCCTACAATGAGCAGTTCTTC
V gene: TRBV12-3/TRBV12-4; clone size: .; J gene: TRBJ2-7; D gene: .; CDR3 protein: CASSFRIRGQPREQYF; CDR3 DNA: TGTGCCAGCAGTTTTAGGATTCGTGGACAGCCTCGGGAGCAGTACTTC
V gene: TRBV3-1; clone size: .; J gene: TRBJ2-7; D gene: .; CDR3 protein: CASSSRGRHEQYF; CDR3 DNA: TGTGCCAGCAGCTCCCGGGGGCGGCACGAGCAGTACTTC
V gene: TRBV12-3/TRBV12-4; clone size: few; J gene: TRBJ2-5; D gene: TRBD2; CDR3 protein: CASTRTSGQETQYF; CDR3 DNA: TGTGCCAGCACTCGGACTAGCGGTCAAGAGACCCAGTACTTC
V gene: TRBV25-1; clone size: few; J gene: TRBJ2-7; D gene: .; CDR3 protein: CASSEHRWGDEQYF; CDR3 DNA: TGTGCCAGCAGTGAACACAGGTGGGGAGACGAGCAGTACTTC
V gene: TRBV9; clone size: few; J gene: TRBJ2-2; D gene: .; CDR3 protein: CASTPLGGKNTGELFF; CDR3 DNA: TGTGCCAGCACCCCACTCGGCGGGAAGAACACCGGGGAGCTGTTTTTT
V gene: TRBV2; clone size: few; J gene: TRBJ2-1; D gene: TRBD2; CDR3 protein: CASSERTSGSLEQFF; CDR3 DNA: TGTGCCAGCAGTGAAAGGACTAGCGGGAGCCTTGAGCAGTTCTTC
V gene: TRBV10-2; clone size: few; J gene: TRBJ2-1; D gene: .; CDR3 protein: CASSEDSLYNEQFF; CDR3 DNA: TGCGCCAGCAGTGAAGACAGTCTGTACAATGAGCAGTTCTTC
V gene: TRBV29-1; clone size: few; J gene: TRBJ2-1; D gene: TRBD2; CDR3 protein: CSVGLADYNEQFF; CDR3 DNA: TGCAGCGTCGGACTAGCGGACTACAATGAGCAGTTCTTC
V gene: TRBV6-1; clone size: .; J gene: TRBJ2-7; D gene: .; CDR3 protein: CASSRAKSSYEQYF; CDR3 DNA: TGTGCCAGCAGTAGGGCCAAGAGCTCCTACGAGCAGTACTTC
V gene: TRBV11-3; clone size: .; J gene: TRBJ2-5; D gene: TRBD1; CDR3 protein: CASSSGTGYPQETQYF; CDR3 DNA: TGTGCCAGCAGCTCCGGGACAGGGTATCCCCAAGAGACCCAGTACTTC
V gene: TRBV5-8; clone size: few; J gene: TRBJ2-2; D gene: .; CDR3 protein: CASTPVNTGELFF; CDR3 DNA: TGTGCCAGCACCCCCGTGAACACCGGGGAGCTGTTTTTT
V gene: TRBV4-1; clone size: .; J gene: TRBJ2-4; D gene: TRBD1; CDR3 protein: CASSQGDRGGNIQYF; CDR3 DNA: TGCGCCAGCAGCCAAGGGGACAGGGGGGGAAACATTCAGTACTTC
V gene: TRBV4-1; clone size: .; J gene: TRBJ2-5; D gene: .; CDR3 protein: CASSQELQGTQETQYF; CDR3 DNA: TGCGCCAGCAGCCAAGAACTACAGGGAACCCAAGAGACCCAGTACTTC
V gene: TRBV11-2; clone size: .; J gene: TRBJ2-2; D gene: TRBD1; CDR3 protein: CASSLTGTGYTGELFF; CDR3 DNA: TGTGCCAGCAGCTTGACCGGGACAGGATACACCGGGGAGCTGTTTTTT
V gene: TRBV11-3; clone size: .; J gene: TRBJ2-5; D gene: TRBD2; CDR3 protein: CASSLRGDQETQYF; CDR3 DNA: TGTGCCAGCAGCTTACGGGGGGACCAAGAGACCCAGTACTTC
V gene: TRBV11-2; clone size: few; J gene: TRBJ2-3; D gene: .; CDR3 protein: CASRLSDTQYF; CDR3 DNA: TGTGCCAGCCGCCTGTCAGATACGCAGTATTTT
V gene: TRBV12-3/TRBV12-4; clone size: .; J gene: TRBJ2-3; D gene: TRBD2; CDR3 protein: CASSLIGREVFTDTQYF; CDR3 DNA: TGTGCCAGCAGTTTAATCGGGCGGGAGGTCTTCACAGATACGCAGTATTTT
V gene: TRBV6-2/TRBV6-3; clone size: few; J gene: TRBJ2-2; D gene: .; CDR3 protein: CASSYWQHTGELFF; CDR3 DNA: TGTGCCAGCAGTTACTGGCAGCACACCGGGGAGCTGTTTTTT
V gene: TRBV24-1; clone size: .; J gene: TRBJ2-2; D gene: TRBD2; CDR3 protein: CATSGHIAGGLTGELFF; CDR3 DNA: TGTGCCACCAGTGGTCACATAGCGGGGGGCCTCACCGGGGAGCTGTTTTTT
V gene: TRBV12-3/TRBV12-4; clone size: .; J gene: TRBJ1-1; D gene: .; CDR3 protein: CASSDIGGQKGAFF; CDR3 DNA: TGTGCCAGCAGTGACATTGGGGGGCAAAAGGGTGCTTTCTTT
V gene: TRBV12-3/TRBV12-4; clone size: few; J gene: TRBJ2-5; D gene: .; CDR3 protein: CASSFGQWETQYF; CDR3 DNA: TGTGCCAGCAGTTTCGGGCAGTGGGAGACCCAGTACTTC
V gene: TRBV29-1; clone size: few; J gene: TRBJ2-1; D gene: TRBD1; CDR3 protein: CSVVLAGQGYNEQFF; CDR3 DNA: TGCAGCGTTGTCCTTGCGGGACAGGGTTACAATGAGCAGTTCTTC
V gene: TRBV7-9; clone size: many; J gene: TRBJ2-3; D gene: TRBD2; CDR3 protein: CAERDLGITDTQYF; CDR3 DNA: TGTGCCGAGCGGGACCTGGGGATTACAGATACGCAGTATTTT
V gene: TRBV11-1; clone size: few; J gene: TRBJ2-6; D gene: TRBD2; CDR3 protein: CASSPRWRLAGLLANVLTF; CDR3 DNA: TGTGCCAGCAGCCCGAGGTGGCGGCTAGCGGGTCTTTTGGCCAACGTCCTGACTTTC
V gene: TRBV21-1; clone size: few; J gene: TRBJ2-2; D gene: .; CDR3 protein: CASSFGRGGYTGELFF; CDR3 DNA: TGTGCCAGCAGCTTCGGCCGGGGGGGATACACCGGGGAGCTGTTTTTT
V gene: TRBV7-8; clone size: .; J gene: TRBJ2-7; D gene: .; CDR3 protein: CASSLVGKTYEQYF; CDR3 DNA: TGTGCCAGCAGCTTAGTGGGTAAAACCTACGAGCAGTACTTC
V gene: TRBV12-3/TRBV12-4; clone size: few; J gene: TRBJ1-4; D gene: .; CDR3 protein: CASRGTAFNEKLFF; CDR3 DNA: TGTGCCAGCAGGGGTACCGCCTTTAATGAAAAACTGTTTTTT
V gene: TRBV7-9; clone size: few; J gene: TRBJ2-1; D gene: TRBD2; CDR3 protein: CASSSPGTSGGLNEQFF; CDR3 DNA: TGTGCCAGCAGCTCGCCCGGGACTAGCGGGGGCTTGAATGAGCAGTTCTTC
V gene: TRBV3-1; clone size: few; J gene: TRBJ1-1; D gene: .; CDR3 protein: CASSQQGGRAFF; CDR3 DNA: TGTGCCAGCAGCCAACAGGGAGGGCGAGCTTTCTTT
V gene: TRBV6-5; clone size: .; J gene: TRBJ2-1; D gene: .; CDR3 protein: CASSSIRRGISYNEQFF; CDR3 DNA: TGTGCCAGCAGTTCGATTAGGAGGGGGATCTCCTACAATGAGCAGTTCTTC
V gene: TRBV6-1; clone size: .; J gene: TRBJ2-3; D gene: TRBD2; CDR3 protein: CASSGSSGEYTDTQYF; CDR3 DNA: TGTGCCAGCAGTGGGTCTAGCGGGGAATACACAGATACGCAGTATTTT
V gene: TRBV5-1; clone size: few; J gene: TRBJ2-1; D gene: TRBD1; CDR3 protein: CASSHDREYNEQFF; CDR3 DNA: TGCGCCAGCAGCCACGACAGGGAGTACAATGAGCAGTTCTTC
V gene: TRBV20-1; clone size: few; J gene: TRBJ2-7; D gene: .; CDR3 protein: CSARQPPTYEQYF; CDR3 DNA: TGCAGTGCTAGACAGCCGCCAACCTACGAGCAGTACTTC
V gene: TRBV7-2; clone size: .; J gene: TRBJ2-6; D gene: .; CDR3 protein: CASSLFSSGANVLTF; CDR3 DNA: TGTGCCAGCAGCTTATTCAGCTCTGGGGCCAACGTCCTGACTTTC
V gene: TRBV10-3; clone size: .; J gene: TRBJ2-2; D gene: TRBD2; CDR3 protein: CAISESTPSGGAGELFF; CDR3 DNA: TGTGCCATCAGTGAGTCTACCCCGAGCGGGGGGGCCGGGGAGCTGTTTTTT
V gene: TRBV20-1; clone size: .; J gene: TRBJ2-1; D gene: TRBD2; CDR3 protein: CSARHGTSGRKPYNEQFF; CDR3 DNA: TGCAGTGCTAGACACGGGACTAGCGGGAGGAAACCATACAATGAGCAGTTCTTC
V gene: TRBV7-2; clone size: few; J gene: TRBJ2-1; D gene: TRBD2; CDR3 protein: CASSRTRAGGTGNEQFF; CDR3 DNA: TGTGCCAGCAGCAGAACCCGAGCGGGAGGGACGGGCAATGAGCAGTTCTTC
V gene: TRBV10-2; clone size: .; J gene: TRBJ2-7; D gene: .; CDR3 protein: CASSGTKGLLEQYF; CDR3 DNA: TGCGCCAGCAGTGGAACCAAAGGTCTACTAGAGCAGTACTTC
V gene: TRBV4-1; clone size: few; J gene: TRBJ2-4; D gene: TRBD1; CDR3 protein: CASSQVADRLAKNIQYF; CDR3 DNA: TGCGCCAGCAGCCAGGTGGCGGACAGGCTAGCCAAAAACATTCAGTACTTC
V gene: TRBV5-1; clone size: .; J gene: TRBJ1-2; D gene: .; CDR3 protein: CASSLELGAGYTF; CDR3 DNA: TGCGCCAGCAGCTTGGAGTTGGGTGCAGGCTACACCTTC
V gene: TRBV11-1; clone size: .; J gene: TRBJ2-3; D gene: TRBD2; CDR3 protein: CASSLAKRHPSGRAGGTDTQYF; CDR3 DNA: TGTGCCAGCAGCTTAGCGAAGCGGCACCCTAGCGGGAGGGCTGGGGGCACAGATACGCAGTATTTT
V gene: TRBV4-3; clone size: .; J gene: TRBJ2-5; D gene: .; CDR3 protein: CASSQVGRGQETQYF; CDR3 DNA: TGCGCCAGCAGCCAAGTAGGGAGAGGCCAAGAGACCCAGTACTTC
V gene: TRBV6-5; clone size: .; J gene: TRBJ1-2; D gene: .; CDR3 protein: CASSYFGGRADGYTF; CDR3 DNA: TGTGCCAGCAGTTACTTCGGGGGGAGGGCTGATGGCTACACCTTC
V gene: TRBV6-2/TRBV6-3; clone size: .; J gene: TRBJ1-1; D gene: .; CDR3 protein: CASKGGVLDTEAFF; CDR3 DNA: TGTGCCAGCAAAGGCGGTGTATTAGACACTGAAGCTTTCTTT
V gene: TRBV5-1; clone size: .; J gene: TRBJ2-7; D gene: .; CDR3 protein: CASSLRDFYEQYF; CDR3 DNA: TGCGCCAGCAGCCTCCGTGATTTCTACGAGCAGTACTTC
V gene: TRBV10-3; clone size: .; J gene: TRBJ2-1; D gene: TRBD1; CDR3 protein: CAISGDRAPYNEQFF; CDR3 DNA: TGTGCCATCAGTGGAGACAGGGCGCCTTACAATGAGCAGTTCTTC
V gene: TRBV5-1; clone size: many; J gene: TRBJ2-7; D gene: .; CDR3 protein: CASSLAGASSYEQYF; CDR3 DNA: TGCGCCAGCAGCTTGGCGGGAGCGTCCTCCTACGAGCAGTACTTC
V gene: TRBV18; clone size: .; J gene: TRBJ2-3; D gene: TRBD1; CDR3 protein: CASSPDRAYTDTQYF; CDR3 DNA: TGTGCCAGCTCACCCGACAGGGCCTACACAGATACGCAGTATTTT
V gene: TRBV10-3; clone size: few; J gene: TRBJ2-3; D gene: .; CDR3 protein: CAISPNAGSRSTDTQYF; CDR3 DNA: TGTGCCATCAGTCCCAATGCGGGATCGCGGAGCACAGATACGCAGTATTTT
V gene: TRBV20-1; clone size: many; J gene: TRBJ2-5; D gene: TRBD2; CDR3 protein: CSATPGGQETQYF; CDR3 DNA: TGCAGTGCTACCCCGGGGGGTCAAGAGACCCAGTACTTC
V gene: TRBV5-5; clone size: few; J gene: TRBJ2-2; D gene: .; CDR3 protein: CASSTSRGANAGELFF; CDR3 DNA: TGTGCCAGCAGCACCTCGAGAGGAGCAAATGCCGGGGAGCTGTTTTTT
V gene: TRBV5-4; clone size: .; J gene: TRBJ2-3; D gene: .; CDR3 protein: CASSLTGRGTDTQYF; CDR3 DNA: TGTGCCAGCAGCTTGACGGGACGCGGCACAGATACGCAGTATTTT
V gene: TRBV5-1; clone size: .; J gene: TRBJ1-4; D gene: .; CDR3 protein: CASSLDAGKNEKLFF; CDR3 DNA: TGCGCCAGCAGCTTGGATGCCGGAAAGAATGAAAAACTGTTTTTT
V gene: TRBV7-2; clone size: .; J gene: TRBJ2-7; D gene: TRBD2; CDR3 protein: CASSLAPGREGYEQYF; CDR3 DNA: TGTGCCAGCAGCTTAGCTCCGGGGAGGGAAGGTTACGAGCAGTACTTC